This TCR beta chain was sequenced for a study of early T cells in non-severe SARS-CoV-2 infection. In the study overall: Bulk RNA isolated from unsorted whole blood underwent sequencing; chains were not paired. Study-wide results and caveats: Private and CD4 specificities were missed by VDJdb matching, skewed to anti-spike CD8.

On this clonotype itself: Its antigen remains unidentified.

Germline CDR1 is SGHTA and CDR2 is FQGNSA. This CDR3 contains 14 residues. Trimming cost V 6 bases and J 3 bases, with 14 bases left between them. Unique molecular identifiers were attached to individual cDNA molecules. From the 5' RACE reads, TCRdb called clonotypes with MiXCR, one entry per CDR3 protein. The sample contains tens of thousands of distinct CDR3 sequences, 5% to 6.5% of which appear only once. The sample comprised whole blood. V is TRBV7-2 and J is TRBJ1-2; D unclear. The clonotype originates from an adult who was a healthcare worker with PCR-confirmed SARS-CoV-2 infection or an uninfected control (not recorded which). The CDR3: CASSKSNSDYGYTF. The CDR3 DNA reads TGTGCCAGCAGTAAATCAAACAGCGACTATGGCTACACCTTC.